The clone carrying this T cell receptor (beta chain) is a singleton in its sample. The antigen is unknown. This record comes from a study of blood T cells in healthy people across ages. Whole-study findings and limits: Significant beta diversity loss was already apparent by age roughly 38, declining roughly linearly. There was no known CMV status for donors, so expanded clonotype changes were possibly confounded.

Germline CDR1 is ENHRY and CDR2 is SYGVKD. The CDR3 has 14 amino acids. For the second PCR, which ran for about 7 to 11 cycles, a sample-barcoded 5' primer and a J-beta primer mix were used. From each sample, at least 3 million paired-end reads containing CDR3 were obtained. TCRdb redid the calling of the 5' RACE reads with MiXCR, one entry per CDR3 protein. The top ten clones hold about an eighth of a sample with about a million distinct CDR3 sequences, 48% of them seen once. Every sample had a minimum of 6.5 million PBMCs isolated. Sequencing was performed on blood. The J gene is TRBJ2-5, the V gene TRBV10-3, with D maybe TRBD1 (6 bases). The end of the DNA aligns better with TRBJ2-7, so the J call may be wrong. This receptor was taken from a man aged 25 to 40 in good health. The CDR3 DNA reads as TGTGCCATCAGTGACCGGACAGTATCCTACGAGCAGTACTTC. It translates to CAISDRTVSYEQYF.